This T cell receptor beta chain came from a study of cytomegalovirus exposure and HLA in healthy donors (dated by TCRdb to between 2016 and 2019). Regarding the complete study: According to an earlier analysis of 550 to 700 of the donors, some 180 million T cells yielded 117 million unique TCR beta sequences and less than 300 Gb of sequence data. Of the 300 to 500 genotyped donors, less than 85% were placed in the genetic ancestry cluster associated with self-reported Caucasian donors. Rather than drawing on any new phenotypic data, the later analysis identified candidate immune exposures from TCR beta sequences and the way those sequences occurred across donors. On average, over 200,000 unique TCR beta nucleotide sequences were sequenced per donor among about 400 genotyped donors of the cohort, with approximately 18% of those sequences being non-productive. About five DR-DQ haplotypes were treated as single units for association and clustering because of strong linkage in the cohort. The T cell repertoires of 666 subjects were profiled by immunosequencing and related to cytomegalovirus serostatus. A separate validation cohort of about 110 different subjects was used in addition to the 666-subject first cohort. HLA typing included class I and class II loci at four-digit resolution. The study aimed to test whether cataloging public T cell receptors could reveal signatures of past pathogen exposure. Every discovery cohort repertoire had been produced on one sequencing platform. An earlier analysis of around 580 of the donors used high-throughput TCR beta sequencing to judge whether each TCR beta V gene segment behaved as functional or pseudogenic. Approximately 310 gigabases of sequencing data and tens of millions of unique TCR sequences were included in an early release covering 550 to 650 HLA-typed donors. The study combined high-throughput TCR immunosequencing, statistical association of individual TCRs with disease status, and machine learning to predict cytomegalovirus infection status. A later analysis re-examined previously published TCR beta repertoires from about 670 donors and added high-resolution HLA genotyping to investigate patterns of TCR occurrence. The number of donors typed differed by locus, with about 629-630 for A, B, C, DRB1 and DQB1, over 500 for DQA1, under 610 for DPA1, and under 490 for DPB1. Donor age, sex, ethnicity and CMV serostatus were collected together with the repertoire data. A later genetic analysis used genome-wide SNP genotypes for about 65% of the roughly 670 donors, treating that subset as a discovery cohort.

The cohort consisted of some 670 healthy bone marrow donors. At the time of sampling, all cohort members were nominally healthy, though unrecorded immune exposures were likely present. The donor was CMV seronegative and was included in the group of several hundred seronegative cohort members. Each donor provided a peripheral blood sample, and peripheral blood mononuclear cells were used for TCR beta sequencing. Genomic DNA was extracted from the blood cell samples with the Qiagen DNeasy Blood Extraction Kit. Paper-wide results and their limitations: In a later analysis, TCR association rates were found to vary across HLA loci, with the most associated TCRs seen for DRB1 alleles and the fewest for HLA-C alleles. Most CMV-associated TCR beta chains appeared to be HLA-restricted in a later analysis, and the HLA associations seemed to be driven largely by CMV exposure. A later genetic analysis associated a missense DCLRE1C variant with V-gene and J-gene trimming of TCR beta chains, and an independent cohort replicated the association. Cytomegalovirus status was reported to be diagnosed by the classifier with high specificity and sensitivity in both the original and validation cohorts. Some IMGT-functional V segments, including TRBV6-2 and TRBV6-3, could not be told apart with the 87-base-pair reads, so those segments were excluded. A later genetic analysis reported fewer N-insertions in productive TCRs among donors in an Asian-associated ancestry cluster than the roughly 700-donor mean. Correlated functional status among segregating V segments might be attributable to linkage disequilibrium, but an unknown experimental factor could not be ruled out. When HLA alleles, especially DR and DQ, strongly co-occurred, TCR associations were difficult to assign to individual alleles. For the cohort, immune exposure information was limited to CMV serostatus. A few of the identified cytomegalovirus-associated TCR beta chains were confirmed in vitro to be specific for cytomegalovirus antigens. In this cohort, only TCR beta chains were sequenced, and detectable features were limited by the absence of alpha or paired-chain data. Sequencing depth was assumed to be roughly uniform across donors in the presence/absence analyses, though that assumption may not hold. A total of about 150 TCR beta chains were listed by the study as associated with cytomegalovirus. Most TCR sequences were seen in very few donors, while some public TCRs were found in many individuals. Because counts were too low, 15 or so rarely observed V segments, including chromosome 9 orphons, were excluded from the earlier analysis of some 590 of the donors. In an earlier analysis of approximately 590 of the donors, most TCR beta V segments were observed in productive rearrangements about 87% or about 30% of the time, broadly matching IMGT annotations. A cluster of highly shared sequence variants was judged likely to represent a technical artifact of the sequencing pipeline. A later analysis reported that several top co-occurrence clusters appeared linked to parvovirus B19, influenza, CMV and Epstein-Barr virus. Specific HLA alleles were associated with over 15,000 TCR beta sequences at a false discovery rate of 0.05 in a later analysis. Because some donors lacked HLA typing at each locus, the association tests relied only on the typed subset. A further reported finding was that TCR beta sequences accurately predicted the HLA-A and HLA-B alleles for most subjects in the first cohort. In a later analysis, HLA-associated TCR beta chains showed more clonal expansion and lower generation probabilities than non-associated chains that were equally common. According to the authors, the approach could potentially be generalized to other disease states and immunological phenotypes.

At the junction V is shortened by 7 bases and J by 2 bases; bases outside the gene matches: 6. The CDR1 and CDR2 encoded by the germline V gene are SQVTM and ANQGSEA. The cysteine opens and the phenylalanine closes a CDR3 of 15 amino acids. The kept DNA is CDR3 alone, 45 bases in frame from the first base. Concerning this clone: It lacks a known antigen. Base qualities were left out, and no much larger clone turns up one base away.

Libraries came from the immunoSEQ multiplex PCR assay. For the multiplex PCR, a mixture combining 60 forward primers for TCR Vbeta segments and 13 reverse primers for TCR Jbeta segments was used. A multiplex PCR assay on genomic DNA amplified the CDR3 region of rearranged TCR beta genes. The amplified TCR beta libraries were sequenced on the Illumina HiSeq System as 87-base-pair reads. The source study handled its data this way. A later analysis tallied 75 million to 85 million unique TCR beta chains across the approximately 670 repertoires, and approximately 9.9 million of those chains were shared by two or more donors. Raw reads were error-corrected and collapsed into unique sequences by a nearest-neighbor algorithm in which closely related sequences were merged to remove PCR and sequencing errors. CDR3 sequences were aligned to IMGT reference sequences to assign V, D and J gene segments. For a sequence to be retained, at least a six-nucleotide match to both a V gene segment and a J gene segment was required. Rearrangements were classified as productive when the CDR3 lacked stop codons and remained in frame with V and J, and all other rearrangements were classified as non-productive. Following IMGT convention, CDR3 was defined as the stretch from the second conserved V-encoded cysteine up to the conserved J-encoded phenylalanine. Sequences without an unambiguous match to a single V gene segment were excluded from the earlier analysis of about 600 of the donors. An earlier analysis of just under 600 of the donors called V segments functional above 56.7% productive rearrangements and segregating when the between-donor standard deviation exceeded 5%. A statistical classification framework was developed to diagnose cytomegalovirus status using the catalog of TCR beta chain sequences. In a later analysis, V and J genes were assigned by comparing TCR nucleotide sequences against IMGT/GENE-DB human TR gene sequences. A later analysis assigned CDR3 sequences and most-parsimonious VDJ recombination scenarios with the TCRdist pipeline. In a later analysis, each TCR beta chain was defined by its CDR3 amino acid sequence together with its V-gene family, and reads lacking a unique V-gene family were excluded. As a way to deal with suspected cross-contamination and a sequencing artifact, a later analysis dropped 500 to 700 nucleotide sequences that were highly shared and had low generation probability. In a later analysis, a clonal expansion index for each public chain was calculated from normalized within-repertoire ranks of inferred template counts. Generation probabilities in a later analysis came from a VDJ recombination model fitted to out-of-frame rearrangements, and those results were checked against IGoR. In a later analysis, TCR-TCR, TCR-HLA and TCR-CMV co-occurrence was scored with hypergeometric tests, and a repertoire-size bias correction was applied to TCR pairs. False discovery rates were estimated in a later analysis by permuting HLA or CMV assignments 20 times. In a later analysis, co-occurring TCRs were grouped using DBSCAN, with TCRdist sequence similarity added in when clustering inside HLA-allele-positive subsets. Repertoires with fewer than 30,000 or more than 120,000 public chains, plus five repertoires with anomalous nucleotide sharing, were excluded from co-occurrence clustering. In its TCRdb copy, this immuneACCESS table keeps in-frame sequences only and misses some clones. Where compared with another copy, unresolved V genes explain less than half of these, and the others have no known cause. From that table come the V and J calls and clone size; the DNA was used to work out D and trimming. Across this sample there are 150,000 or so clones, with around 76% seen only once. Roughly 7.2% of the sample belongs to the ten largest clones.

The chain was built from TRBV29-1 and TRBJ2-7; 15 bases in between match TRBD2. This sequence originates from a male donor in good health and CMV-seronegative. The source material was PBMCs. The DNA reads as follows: TGCAGCGCAGCGGGACTAGCGGGAGGCCCCTACGAGCAGTACTTC. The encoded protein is CSAAGLAGGPYEQYF.